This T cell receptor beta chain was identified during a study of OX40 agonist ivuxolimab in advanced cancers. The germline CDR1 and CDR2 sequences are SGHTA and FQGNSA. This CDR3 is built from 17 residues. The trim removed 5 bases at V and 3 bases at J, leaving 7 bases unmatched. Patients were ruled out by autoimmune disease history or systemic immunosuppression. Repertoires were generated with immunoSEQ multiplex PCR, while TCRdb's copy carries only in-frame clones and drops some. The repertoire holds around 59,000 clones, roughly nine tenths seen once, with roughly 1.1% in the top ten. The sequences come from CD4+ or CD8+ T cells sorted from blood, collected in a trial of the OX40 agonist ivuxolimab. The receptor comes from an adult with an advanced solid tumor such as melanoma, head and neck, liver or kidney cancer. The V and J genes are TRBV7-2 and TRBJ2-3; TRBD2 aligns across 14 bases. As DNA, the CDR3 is TGTGCCAGCAGCACCCGACTAGCGGGAGGGCAAACAGATACGCAGTATTTT. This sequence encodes CASSTRLAGGQTDTQYF.